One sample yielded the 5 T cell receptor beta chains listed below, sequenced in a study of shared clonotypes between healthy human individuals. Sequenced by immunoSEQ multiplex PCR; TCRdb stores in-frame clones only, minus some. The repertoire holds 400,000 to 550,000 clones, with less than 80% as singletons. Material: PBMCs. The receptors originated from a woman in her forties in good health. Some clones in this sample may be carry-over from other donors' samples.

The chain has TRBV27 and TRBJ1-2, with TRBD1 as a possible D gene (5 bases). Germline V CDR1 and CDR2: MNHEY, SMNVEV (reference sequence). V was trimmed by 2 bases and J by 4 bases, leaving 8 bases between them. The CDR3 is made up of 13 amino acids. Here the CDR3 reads CASSLDRFYGYTF. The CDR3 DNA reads TGTGCCAGCAGTTTAGACAGATTCTATGGCTACACCTTC.

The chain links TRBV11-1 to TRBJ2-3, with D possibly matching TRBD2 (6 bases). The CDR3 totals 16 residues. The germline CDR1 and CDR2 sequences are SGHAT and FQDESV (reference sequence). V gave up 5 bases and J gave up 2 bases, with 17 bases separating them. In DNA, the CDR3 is TGTGCCAGCAGCCCCGTCGGGACTGGCTTCACAGATACGCAGTATTTT. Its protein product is CASSPVGTGFTDTQYF. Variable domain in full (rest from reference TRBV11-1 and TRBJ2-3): EAEVAQSPRYKITEKSQAVAFWCDPISGHATLYWYRQILGQGPELLVQFQDESVVDDSQLPKDRFSAERLKGVDSTLKIQPAELGDSAMYLCASSPVGTGFTDTQYFGPGTRLTVL.

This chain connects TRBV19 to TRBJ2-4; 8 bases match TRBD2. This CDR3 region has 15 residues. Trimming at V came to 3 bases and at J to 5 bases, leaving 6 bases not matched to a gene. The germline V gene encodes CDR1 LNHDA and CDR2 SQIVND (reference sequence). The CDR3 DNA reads TGTGCCAGTAGTATCGGGCGGGGGGCCCAAAACATTCAGTACTTC. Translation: CASSIGRGAQNIQYF.

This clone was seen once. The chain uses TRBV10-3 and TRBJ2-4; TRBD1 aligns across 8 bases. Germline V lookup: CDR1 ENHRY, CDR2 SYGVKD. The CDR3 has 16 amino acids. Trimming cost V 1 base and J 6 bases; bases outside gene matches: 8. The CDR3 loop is CAISEYGQGNRNIQYF. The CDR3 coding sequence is TGTGCCATCAGTGAGTACGGACAGGGAAATAGAAACATTCAGTACTTC.

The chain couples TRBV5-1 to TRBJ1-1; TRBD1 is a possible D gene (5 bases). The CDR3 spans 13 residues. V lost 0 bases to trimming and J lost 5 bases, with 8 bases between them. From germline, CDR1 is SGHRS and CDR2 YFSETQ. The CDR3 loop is CASSLGQRTEAFF. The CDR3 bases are TGCGCCAGCAGCTTGGGACAGAGGACTGAAGCTTTCTTT.